The entry below gives a single T cell receptor (beta chain) sequence along with its context. Other DNA sequences within the sample encode an identical CDR3. This record belongs to a study of blood T cell repertoires in COVID-19. Study context: T cells, B-cell-depleted T cells, or PBMCs provided the cDNA or gDNA that served as material.

Authors' analysis steps: It was from reference gene primer amplification that nucleated cell counts were estimated. Measured with immunoSEQ multiplex PCR; TCRdb has only the in-frame clones, and not every one. V and J calls and clone size follow that table, whereas D and trimming were derived from the DNA. The sample includes around 280,000 clones, more than 75% seen only once; the top ten take 2.1%. The specimen sequenced was peripheral blood. This TCR was sampled from a woman in her twenties or thirties who had recovered from COVID-19.

DNA for the CDR3: TGTGCCAGCAGTTTCACGGATTCACCCCTCCACTTT. The encoded protein is CASSFTDSPLHF. This chain joins TRBV27 and TRBJ1-6; D not certain. Trimming cost V 3 bases and J 8 bases, with 5 bases left between them. The CDR3 has 12 amino acids. Germline CDR1 MNHEY, CDR2 SMNVEV (reference sequence).